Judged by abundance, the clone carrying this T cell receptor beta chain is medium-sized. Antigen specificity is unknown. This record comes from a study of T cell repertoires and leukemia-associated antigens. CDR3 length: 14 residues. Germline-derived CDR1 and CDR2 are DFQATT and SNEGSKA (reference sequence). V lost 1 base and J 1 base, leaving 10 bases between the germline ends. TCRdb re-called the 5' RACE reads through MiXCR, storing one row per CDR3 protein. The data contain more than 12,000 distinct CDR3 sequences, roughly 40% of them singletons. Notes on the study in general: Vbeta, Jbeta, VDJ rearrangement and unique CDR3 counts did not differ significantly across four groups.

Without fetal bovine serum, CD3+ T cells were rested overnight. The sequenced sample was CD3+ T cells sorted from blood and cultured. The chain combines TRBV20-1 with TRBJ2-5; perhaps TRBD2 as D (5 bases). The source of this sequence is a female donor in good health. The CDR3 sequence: CSARVSSGQETQYF. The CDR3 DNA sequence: TGCAGTGCTAGAGTAAGCAGCGGCCAAGAGACCCAGTACTTC.